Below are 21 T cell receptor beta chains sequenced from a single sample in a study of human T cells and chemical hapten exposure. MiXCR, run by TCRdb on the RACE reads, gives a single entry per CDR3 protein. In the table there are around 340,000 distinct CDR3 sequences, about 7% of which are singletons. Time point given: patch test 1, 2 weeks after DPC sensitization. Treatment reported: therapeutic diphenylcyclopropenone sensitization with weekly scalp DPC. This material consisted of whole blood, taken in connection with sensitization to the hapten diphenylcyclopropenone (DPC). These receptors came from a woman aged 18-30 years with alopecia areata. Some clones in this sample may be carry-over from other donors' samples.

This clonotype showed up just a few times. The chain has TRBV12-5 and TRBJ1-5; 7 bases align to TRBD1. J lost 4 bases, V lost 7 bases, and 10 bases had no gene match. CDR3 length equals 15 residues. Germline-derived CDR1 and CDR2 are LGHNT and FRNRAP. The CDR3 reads CASAPGQVRNQPQHF. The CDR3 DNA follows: TGTGCTAGTGCCCCCGGACAGGTACGAAATCAGCCCCAGCATTTT.

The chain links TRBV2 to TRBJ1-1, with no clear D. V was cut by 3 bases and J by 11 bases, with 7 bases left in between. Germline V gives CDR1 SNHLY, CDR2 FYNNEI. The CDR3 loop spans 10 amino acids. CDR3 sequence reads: CASSDREAFF. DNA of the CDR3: TGTGCCAGCAGTGATCGGGAGGCTTTCTTT.

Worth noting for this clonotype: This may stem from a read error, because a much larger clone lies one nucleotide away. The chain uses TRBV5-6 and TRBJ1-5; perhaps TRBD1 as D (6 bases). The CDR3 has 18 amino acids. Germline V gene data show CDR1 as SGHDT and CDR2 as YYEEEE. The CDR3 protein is CASSLGTETGYSNHPQHF. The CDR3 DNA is TGTGCCAGCAGCTTGGGTACCGAGACAGGATATAGCAATCACCCCCAGCATTTT.

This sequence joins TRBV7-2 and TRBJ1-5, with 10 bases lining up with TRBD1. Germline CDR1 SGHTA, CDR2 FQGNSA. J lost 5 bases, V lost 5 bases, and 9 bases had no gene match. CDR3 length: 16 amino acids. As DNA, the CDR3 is TGTGCCAGCAGCGAAGACAGGGGGCGAGGTGATCAGCCCCAGCATTTT. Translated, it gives CASSEDRGRGDQPQHF.

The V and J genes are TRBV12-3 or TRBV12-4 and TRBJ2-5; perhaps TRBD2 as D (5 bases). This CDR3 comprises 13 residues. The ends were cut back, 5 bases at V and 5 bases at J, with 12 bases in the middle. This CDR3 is CASSAQEVETQYF. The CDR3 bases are TGTGCCAGCAGTGCTCAGGAGGTCGAGACCCAGTACTTC.

The CDR3 protein is CASSESRKARYTF. The CDR3 DNA reads as TGTGCCAGCAGTGAATCGAGAAAAGCTCGCTACACCTTC. The genes are TRBV25-1 and TRBJ1-2; no clear D. The V end was cut by 1 base, the J end by 9 bases, with 12 bases between. This CDR3 comprises 13 residues. Germline V gene lookup returns CDR1 MGHDK and CDR2 SYGVNS.

DNA for the CDR3: TGTGCCAGCAGCTTAGCGCACCATTCTAGCACAGATACGCAGTATTTT. It translates to CASSLAHHSSTDTQYF. The chain employs TRBV7-2 and TRBJ2-3; D not resolved. The germline V gene has CDR1 SGHTA and CDR2 FQGNSA. The CDR3 length is 16 residues. The V gene lost 0 bases and the J gene lost 0 bases, with 10 bases spanning the gap.

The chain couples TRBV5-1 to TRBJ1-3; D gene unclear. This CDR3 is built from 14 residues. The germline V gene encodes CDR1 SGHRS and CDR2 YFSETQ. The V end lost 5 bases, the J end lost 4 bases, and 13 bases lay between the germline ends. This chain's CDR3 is CASRGGGGGNTIYF. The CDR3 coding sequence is TGCGCCAGCAGAGGAGGCGGCGGCGGAAACACCATATATTTT.

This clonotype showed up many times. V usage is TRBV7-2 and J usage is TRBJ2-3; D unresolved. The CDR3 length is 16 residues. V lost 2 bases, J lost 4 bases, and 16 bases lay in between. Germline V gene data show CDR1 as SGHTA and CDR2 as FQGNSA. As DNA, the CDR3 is TGTGCCAGCAGCTTAAGGTTCGGCCGACCCTCAGATACGCAGTATTTT. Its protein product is CASSLRFGRPSDTQYF. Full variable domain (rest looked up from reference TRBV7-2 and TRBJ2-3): GAGVSQSPSNKVTEKGKDVELRCDPISGHTALYWYRQSLGQGLEFLIYFQGNSAPDKSGLPSDRFSAERTGGSVSTLTIQRTQQEDSAVYLCASSLRFGRPSDTQYFGPGTRLTVL.

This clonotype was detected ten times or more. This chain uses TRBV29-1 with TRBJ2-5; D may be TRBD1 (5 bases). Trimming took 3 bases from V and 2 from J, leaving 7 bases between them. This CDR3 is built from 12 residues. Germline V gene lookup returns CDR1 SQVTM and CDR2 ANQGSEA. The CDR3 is CSVEGPQETQYF. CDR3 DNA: TGCAGCGTTGAGGGGCCGCAAGAGACCCAGTACTTC. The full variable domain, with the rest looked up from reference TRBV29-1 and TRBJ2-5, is SAVISQKPSRDICQRGTSLTIQCQVDSQVTMMFWYRQQPGQSLTLIATANQGSEATYESGFVIDKFPISRPNLTFSTLTVSNMSPEDSSIYLCSVEGPQETQYFGPGTRLLVL.

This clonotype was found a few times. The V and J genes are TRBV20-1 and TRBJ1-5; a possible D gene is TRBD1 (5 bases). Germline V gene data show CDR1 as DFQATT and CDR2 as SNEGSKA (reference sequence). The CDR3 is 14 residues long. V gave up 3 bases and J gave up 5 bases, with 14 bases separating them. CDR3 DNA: TGCAGTGCTAGGAGGGACGGAGATCATCAGCCCCAGCATTTT. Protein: CSARRDGDHQPQHF.

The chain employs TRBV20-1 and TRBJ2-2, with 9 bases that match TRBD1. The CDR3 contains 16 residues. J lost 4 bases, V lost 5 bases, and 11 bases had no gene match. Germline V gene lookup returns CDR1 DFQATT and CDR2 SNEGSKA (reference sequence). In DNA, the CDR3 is TGCAGTGCTTATCTGGGACAGGGCTGGTCCACCGGGGAGCTGTTTTTT. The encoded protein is CSAYLGQGWSTGELFF.

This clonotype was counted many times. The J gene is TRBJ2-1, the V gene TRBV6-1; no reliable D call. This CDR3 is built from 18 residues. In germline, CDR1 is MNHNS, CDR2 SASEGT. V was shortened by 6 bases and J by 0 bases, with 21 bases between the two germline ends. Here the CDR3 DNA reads TGTGCCAGCAGGCCCCGATACGAATCAGTGAGCTCCTACAATGAGCAGTTCTTC. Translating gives CASRPRYESVSSYNEQFF.

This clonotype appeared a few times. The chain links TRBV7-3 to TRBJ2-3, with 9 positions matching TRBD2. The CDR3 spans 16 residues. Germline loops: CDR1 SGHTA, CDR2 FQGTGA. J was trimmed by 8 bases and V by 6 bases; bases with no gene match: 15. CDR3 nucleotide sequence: TGTGCCAGCAGTCCCGCGGGGACTAGCTCGTCAGTTACGCAGTATTTT. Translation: CASSPAGTSSSVTQYF.

CDR3 sequence: CASSPARGDEQYF. CDR3 nucleotides: TGTGCCAGCAGCCCTGCCCGAGGGGACGAGCAGTACTTC. The rearrangement links TRBV2 to TRBJ2-7; D is perhaps TRBD1 or TRBD2 (5 bases each). Germline V gene data show CDR1 as SNHLY and CDR2 as FYNNEI. CDR3 length equals 13 residues. The V and J ends lost 6 bases and 5 bases respectively, with 14 bases between them.

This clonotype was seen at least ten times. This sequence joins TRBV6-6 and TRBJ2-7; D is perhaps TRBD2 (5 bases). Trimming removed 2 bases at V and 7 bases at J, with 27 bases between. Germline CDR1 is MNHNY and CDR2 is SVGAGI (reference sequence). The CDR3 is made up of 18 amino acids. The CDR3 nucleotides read TGTGCCAGCAGTTACAGTCTTTCGTTCAGGAGCCTTCGGGGTGAGCAGTACTTC. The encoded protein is CASSYSLSFRSLRGEQYF.

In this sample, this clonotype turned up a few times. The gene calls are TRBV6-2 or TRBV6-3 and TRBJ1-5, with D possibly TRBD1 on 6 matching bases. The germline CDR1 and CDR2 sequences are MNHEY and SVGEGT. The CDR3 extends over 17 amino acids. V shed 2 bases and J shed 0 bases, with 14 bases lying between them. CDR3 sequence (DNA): TGTGCCAGCAGTTACCCCTGGACAGTATATAGCAATCAGCCCCAGCATTTT. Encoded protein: CASSYPWTVYSNQPQHF.

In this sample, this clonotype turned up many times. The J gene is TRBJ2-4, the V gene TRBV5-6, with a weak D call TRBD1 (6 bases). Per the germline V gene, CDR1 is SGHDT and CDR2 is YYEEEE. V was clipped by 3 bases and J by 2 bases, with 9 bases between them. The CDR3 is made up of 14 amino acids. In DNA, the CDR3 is TGTGCCAGCAGCTCCCAGGGGTCCAAAAACATTCAGTACTTC. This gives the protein CASSSQGSKNIQYF.

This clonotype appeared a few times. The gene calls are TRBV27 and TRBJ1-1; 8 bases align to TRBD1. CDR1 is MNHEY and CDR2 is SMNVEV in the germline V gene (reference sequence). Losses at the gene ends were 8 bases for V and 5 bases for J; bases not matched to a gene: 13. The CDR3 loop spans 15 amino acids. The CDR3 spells CASLGQGGGGTEAFF. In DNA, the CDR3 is TGTGCCAGCCTAGGACAGGGAGGAGGAGGTACTGAAGCTTTCTTT.

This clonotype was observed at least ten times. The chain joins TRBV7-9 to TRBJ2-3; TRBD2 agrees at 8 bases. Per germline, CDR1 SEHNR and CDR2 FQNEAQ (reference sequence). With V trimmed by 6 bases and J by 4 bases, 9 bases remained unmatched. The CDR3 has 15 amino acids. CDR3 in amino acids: CASSRGGGRSDTQYF. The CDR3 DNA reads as TGTGCCAGCAGTCGTGGCGGGGGGCGATCAGATACGCAGTATTTT.

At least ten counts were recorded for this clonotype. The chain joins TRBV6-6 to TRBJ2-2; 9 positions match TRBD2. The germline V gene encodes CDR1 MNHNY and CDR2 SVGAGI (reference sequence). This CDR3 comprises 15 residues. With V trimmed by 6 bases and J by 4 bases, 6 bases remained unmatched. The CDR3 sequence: CASRARRGGTGELFF. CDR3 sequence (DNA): TGTGCCAGCAGAGCAAGGCGGGGGGGCACCGGGGAGCTGTTTTTT.